The source of this T cell receptor beta chain is a study of blood T cell repertoires in COVID-19. Here immunoSEQ multiplex PCR was the method, and the copy in TCRdb shows in-frame clones only, minus some. The sample has about 210,000 clones, around 86% seen once. CDR1 KGHSH and CDR2 LQKENI come from the germline V gene. Losses at the gene ends were 7 bases for V and 7 bases for J; bases not matched to a gene: 8. This CDR3 has 14 residues. The sample comprised peripheral blood. The origin of this receptor is a woman between 70 and 85 years old with COVID-19, enrolled during active disease. The chain is built from TRBV18 and TRBJ2-1; 9 nucleotides match TRBD1. DNA for the CDR3: TGTGCCAGCTTGGGACAGGGTAGTGTGAATGAGCAGTTCTTC. Its protein product is CASLGQGSVNEQFF.